Described below is a single TCR beta chain sequence and its context. Its antigen is not identified. The PCR ran on 60 Vbeta and 13 Jbeta primers. This table comes from immunoSEQ multiplex PCR, and its TCRdb copy is limited to in-frame clones, with some not included. The table has 140,000 to 150,000 clones, roughly four fifths seen once; the top ten hold roughly 9.9%. This record belongs to a study of cytomegalovirus exposure and HLA in healthy donors. General observations from the study: In an earlier analysis, about 87% or about 30%: the productive usage of most TCR beta V segments. V- and J-gene trimming in TCR beta was tied to a missense DCLRE1C variant by an analysis performed later.

CDR1 is SGHDT, CDR2 YYEEEE, per germline. The CDR3 has 17 amino acids. The trim removed 3 bases at V and 7 bases at J, leaving 11 bases unmatched. The chain links TRBV5-6 to TRBJ2-1, with 12 positions matching TRBD2. This TCR was sampled from a woman aged 60 to 75 in good health and CMV-seropositive. Input material: PBMCs. In DNA, the CDR3 is TGTGCCAGCAGCTCCCTGCAACTAGCGGGAGGAAAGAATGAGCAGTTCTTC. Its protein product is CASSSLQLAGGKNEQFF.